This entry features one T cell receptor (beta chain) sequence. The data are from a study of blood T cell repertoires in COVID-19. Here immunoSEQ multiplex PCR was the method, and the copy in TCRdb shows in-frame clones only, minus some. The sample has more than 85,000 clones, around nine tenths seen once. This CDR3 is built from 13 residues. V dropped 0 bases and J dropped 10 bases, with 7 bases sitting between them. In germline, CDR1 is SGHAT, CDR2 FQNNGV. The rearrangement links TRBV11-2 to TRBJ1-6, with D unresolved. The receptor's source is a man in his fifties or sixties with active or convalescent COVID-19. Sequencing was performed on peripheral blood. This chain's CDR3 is CASSLDLASPLHF. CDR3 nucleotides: TGTGCCAGCAGCTTAGATCTAGCCTCACCCCTCCACTTT.